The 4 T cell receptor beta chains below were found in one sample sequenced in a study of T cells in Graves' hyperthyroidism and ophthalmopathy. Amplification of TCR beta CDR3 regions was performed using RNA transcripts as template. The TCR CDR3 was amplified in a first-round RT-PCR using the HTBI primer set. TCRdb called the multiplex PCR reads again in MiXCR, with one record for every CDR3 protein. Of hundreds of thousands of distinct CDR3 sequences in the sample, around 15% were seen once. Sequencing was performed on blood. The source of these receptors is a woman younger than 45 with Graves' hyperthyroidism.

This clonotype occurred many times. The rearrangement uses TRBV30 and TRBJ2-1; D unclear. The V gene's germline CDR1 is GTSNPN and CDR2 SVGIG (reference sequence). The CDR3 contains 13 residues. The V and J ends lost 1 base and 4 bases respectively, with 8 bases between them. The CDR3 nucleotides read TGTGCCTGGAGTGGACATACTTACAATGAGCAGTTCTTC. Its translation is CAWSGHTYNEQFF.

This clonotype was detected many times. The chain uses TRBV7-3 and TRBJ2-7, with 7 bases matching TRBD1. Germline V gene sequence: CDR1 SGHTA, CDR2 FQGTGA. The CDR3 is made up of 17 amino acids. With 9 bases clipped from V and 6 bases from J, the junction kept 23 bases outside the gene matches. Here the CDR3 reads CASKTTPFRTGFLEQYF. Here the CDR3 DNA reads TGTGCCAGTAAAACAACTCCGTTCCGGACAGGTTTTCTCGAGCAGTACTTC. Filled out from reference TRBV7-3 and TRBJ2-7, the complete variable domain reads GAGVSQTPSNKVTEKGKYVELRCDPISGHTALYWYRQSLGQGPEFLIYFQGTGAADDSGLPNDRFFAVRPEGSVSTLKIQRTERGDSAVYLCASKTTPFRTGFLEQYFGPGTRLTVT.

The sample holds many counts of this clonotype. CDR3 coding DNA: TGTGCCAGCAGCCGTTTCGGGACTGCTAGCACAGATACGCAGTATTTT. This translates into CASSRFGTASTDTQYF. The rearrangement joins TRBV3-1 to TRBJ2-3; possible D gene TRBD2, 6 bases. Germline V gene data show CDR1 as LGHDT and CDR2 as YNNKEL (reference sequence). Trimming left V 4 bases short and J 0 bases short, with 14 bases between. This CDR3 is built from 16 residues.

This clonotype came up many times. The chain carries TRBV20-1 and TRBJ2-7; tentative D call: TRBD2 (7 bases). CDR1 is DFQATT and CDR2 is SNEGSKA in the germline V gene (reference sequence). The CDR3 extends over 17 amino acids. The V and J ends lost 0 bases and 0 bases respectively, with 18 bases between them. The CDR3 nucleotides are TGCAGTGCTAGAGATTGGGAGGGGGGCAGGGCCTCCTACGAGCAGTACTTC. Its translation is CSARDWEGGRASYEQYF.